Presented here are 30 T cell receptor beta chains from one specimen sequenced in a study of T cells in Graves' hyperthyroidism and ophthalmopathy. Using RNA transcripts as the source, TCR beta CDR3 regions were amplified. A set of HTBI primers served as the primers for a first-round RT-PCR of the TCR CDR3. TCRdb re-called the multiplex PCR reads through MiXCR, storing one row per CDR3 protein. The repertoire holds a few hundred thousand distinct CDR3 sequences, with roughly 15% as singletons. Material: blood. Receptors originate from a woman aged 40 to 55 with Graves' hyperthyroidism that later progressed to Graves' ophthalmopathy.

The sample holds a few counts of this clonotype. The chain is built from TRBV20-1 and TRBJ2-7; maybe TRBD1 (6 bases). There are 15 residues in the CDR3. V dropped 3 bases and J dropped 0 bases, with 15 bases sitting between them. In germline, CDR1 is DFQATT, CDR2 SNEGSKA (reference sequence). CDR3 in amino acids: CSARTSRGSSYEQYF. CDR3 in DNA: TGCAGTGCTAGGACTTCCAGGGGAAGCTCCTACGAGCAGTACTTC.

This clonotype was observed at least ten times. This chain joins TRBV13 and TRBJ2-7, with 11 bases matching TRBD2. This CDR3 comprises 15 residues. J gave up 2 bases and V 4 bases, and 4 bases lay outside the gene matches. Per the germline V gene, CDR1 is PRHDT and CDR2 is FYEKMQ (reference sequence). As DNA, the CDR3 is TGTGCCAGCAGCTCTGGGACTAGCGGCCCCTACGAGCAGTACTTC. Its protein is CASSSGTSGPYEQYF.

This clonotype was recorded a few times. The V and J genes are TRBV27 and TRBJ2-1; 12 bases align to TRBD2. Looked up from germline, CDR1 is MNHEY and CDR2 is SMNVEV (reference sequence). This CDR3 spans 19 amino acids. V lost 3 bases, J lost 6 bases, and 15 bases stayed unmatched. Here the CDR3 DNA reads TGTGCCAGCAGTTTCGGGGGCCTAGCGGGAGGGCCCTTGGGCAATGAGCAGTTCTTC. This codes for CASSFGGLAGGPLGNEQFF.

The chain recombines TRBV4-1 with TRBJ1-2; D is uncertain. Trimming pared 1 base from V and 2 bases from J, leaving 11 bases between. The germline CDR1 and CDR2 sequences are MGHRA and YSYEKL. The CDR3 covers 15 residues. The CDR3 region is CASSQGTSGNYGYTF. Written as DNA, the CDR3 is TGCGCCAGCAGCCAAGGGACCTCGGGGAACTATGGCTACACCTTC.

This clonotype was seen ten or more times. The J gene is TRBJ2-1, the V gene TRBV11-1; no clear D gene. The V end lost 5 bases, the J end lost 8 bases, and 13 bases lay between the germline ends. Germline V gene data show CDR1 as SGHAT and CDR2 as FQDESV (reference sequence). The CDR3 sequence is 13 residues long. This chain's CDR3 is CASSLSWFDEQFF. Here the CDR3 DNA reads TGTGCCAGCAGCCTGTCCTGGTTCGATGAGCAGTTCTTC.

In this sample, this clonotype turned up many times. This rearrangement joins TRBV7-9 to TRBJ1-1; D is perhaps TRBD1 (6 bases). V was trimmed by 4 bases and J by 2 bases, leaving 20 bases between them. This CDR3 is built from 17 residues. Germline CDR1 reads SEHNR; CDR2 reads FQNEAQ (reference sequence). CDR3 bases: TGTGCCAGCAGCTGGATTAATTACAGGGACCGCAACACTGAAGCTTTCTTT. It codes for CASSWINYRDRNTEAFF.

Many counts were recorded for this clonotype. V is TRBV5-6 and J is TRBJ2-7; D not resolved. The CDR3 has 15 residues. V lost 3 bases and J 0 bases, leaving 13 bases between the germline ends. Looked up from germline, CDR1 is SGHDT and CDR2 is YYEEEE. CDR3 sequence reads: CASSSRLTYSYEQYF. The CDR3 DNA sequence: TGTGCCAGCAGCTCCAGACTCACATACTCCTACGAGCAGTACTTC.

In this sample, this clonotype turned up a few times. V usage is TRBV19 and J usage is TRBJ1-5; D is unresolved. Germline values: CDR1 LNHDA, CDR2 SQIVND (reference sequence). The length of the CDR3 is 12 residues. Trimming took 10 bases from V and 4 from J, leaving 11 bases between them. CDR3 protein: CATKAGNQPQHF. The CDR3 bases are TGTGCCACGAAGGCGGGGAATCAGCCCCAGCATTTT.

This clonotype was seen a handful of times. The chain recombines TRBV20-1 with TRBJ1-5; D is unresolved. Trimming shortened V by 3 bases and J by 2 bases, and 17 bases separated the two germline ends. The CDR3 length is 16 residues. Germline-derived CDR1 and CDR2 are DFQATT and SNEGSKA (reference sequence). The CDR3 DNA reads as TGCAGTGCTAGCTCTCACGGCCTTGGTGGCAATCAGCCCCAGCATTTT. Protein sequence: CSASSHGLGGNQPQHF.

In this sample, this clonotype turned up many times. The V and J genes are TRBV9 and TRBJ2-1; no clear D. Between the trimmed V and J ends, which lost 0 bases and 5 bases, there was a span of 9 bases. Germline values: CDR1 SGDLS, CDR2 YYNGEE. CDR3 length equals 14 residues. CDR3 nucleotides: TGTGCCAGCAGCGTAGACAGAATAAACAATGAGCAGTTCTTC. This translates into CASSVDRINNEQFF. The full variable domain, its missing parts supplied by reference TRBV9 and TRBJ2-1, is DSGVTQTPKHLITATGQRVTLRCSPRSGDLSVYWYQQSLDQGLQFLIQYYNGEERAKGNILERFSAQQFPDLHSELNLSSLELGDSALYFCASSVDRINNEQFFGPGTRLTVL.

This clonotype was seen many times. The chain is built from TRBV29-1 and TRBJ1-1; possible D gene TRBD1, 5 bases. V lost 7 bases, J lost 2 bases, and 20 bases lay in between. The germline CDR1 and CDR2 sequences are SQVTM and ANQGSEA. The CDR3 is made up of 15 amino acids. The CDR3 region has the DNA TGCAGCGCTGGGGGTTGGGGCCCACCAAACACTGAAGCTTTCTTT. Amino acids: CSAGGWGPPNTEAFF.

This clonotype was observed at least ten times. J is TRBJ1-1 and V is TRBV11-2, with D tentatively TRBD1 (6 bases). Germline CDR1 and CDR2: SGHAT and FQNNGV. This CDR3 spans 16 amino acids. Trimming stripped 4 bases from V and 8 bases from J, with 23 bases between. The CDR3 loop is CASSSYPRGAWREAFF. CDR3 in DNA: TGTGCCAGCAGCTCCTACCCCCGGGGGGCCTGGAGGGAAGCTTTCTTT.

This clonotype appeared many times. The V gene is TRBV28, the J gene TRBJ1-5, with 7 bases aligning to TRBD1. J gave up 6 bases and V 6 bases, and 17 bases lay outside the gene matches. CDR3 length: 17 amino acids. CDR1 and CDR2 from the germline V gene are MDHEN and SYDVKM. CDR3: CASRGDLTGIGGQPQHF. DNA of the CDR3: TGTGCCAGCAGGGGGGATCTGACAGGGATTGGGGGTCAGCCCCAGCATTTT.

This clonotype turned up a few times. This chain joins TRBV29-1 and TRBJ2-5; D might be TRBD1 or TRBD2, each matching 5 bases. The CDR3 runs to 11 residues. Looked up from germline, CDR1 is SQVTM and CDR2 is ANQGSEA. Trimming removed 4 bases at V and 7 bases at J, with 10 bases between. The CDR3 nucleotides read TGCAGCGTTGGCAGGGAGCTGACCCAGTACTTC. Amino acid sequence: CSVGRELTQYF.

V usage is TRBV7-2 and J usage is TRBJ1-5, with D uncertain. The CDR3 is 14 residues long. V lost 0 bases and J 3 bases, leaving 6 bases between the germline ends. Germline CDR1 reads SGHTA; CDR2 reads FQGNSA. CDR3 residues: CASSLAPFNQPQHF. CDR3 DNA: TGTGCCAGCAGCTTAGCGCCTTTCAATCAGCCCCAGCATTTT.

This clonotype was seen at least ten times. The V gene is TRBV29-1, the J gene TRBJ1-2; D unclear. The CDR3 is 11 amino acids. Trimming removed 1 base from V and 4 bases from J, with 4 bases in between. Germline CDR1 reads SQVTM; CDR2 reads ANQGSEA. The CDR3 is CSVEASYGYTF. Here the CDR3 DNA reads TGCAGCGTTGAAGCTTCCTATGGCTACACCTTC. The full variable domain, with the rest looked up from reference TRBV29-1 and TRBJ1-2, is SAVISQKPSRDICQRGTSLTIQCQVDSQVTMMFWYRQQPGQSLTLIATANQGSEATYESGFVIDKFPISRPNLTFSTLTVSNMSPEDSSIYLCSVEASYGYTFGSGTRLTVV.

This clonotype was detected many times. This chain connects TRBV6-1 to TRBJ2-2; TRBD1 might be the D (5 bases). This CDR3 has 14 amino acids. Looked up from germline, CDR1 is MNHNS and CDR2 is SASEGT. V shed 10 bases and J shed 2 bases, with 14 bases lying between them. Here the CDR3 DNA reads TGTGCCACCTGGGGCAGGGTTAACACCGGGGAGCTGTTTTTT. The encoded protein is CATWGRVNTGELFF.

There are a few counts of this clonotype. The chain has TRBV5-4 and TRBJ1-4; 10 bases align to TRBD1. The germline V gene has CDR1 SGHNT and CDR2 YYREEE (reference sequence). V was clipped by 3 bases and J by 10 bases; unmatched bases: 9. The CDR3 is 15 amino acids. CDR3 bases: TGTGCCAGCAGCTCCAAGGGACAGGGGACAGGAAAACTGTTTTTT. It specifies CASSSKGQGTGKLFF.

The V gene is TRBV18, the J gene TRBJ2-7; D ambiguous. Germline V gene lookup returns CDR1 KGHSH and CDR2 LQKENI. V dropped 3 bases and J dropped 6 bases, with 9 bases sitting between them. This CDR3 spans 12 amino acids. DNA of the CDR3: TGTGCCAGCTCACCTGCGGCTACCGAGCAGTACTTC. It encodes CASSPAATEQYF.

The V gene is TRBV11-3, the J gene TRBJ2-1; 8 bases line up with TRBD2. Per germline, CDR1 SGHNT and CDR2 YENEEA. J gave up 8 bases and V 1 base, and 7 bases lay outside the gene matches. There are 15 residues in the CDR3. CDR3 DNA: TGTGCCAGCAGCTTAGCGGGAGGGCCGGTCCATGAGCAGTTCTTC. It translates to CASSLAGGPVHEQFF.

This clonotype has ten or more counts. The gene calls are TRBV5-5 and TRBJ1-1, with D uncertain. Trimming removed 4 bases at V and 3 bases at J, with 4 bases between. Germline CDR1 reads SGHKS; CDR2 reads YYEKEE (reference sequence). The CDR3 covers 11 residues. CDR3 nucleotides: TGTGCCAGCAGCCTCTACACTGAAGCTTTCTTT. As protein: CASSLYTEAFF.

The chain couples TRBV4-1 to TRBJ2-7, with a weak D call TRBD1 (5 bases). The CDR3 consists of 14 residues. V gave up 4 bases and J gave up 7 bases, with 17 bases separating them. Germline CDR1 MGHRA, CDR2 YSYEKL. The DNA for the CDR3 is TGCGCCAGCAGCCCAGGGCCCTTTCCGAGAGAGCAGTACTTC. Residues: CASSPGPFPREQYF.

This clonotype was detected only a few times. V is TRBV27 and J is TRBJ2-7, with 13 bases matching TRBD2. Germline values: CDR1 MNHEY, CDR2 SMNVEV (reference sequence). The length of the CDR3 is 16 residues. The junction had 11 bases not matched to a gene; V was cut back by 8 bases and J by 4 bases. The DNA for the CDR3 is TGTGCCAGCCGGACTAGCGGGAGATCTGTGTGGTACGAGCAGTACTTC. This codes for CASRTSGRSVWYEQYF.

This clonotype has at least ten counts. A much larger clone lies one base from this, so it may be a read error. Lacking the conserved final phenylalanine or tryptophan, this CDR3 likely reflects a read error. The chain carries TRBV11-2 and TRBJ1-1, with unresolved D. Per germline, CDR1 SGHAT and CDR2 FQNNGV. The V end lost 3 bases, the J end lost 0 bases, and 11 bases lay between the germline ends. The CDR3 spans 15 residues. This CDR3 reads CASSFHGSMNTEAFL. CDR3 DNA sequence: TGTGCCAGCAGCTTCCATGGCAGCATGAACACTGAAGCTTTCCTT.

This clonotype was detected many times. This sequence joins TRBV2 and TRBJ2-3, with TRBD1 as a possible D gene (6 bases). The CDR3 is made up of 14 amino acids. Germline assignment: CDR1 SNHLY and CDR2 FYNNEI. The V end lost 11 bases, the J end lost 3 bases, and 18 bases lay between the germline ends. CDR3 loop: CAPRKGQGTDTQYF. The CDR3 bases are TGTGCCCCCCGAAAGGGTCAGGGGACAGATACGCAGTATTTT.

The chain is built from TRBV28 and TRBJ1-3; D gene unclear. Germline values: CDR1 MDHEN, CDR2 SYDVKM. This CDR3 is 15 amino acids long. CDR3 in amino acids: CVSSSPGVGRNTIYF. For the CDR3, the DNA is TGTGTTAGCAGTTCCCCTGGGGTTGGGCGAAACACCATATATTTT.

This clonotype occurred many times. The chain recombines TRBV12-3 or TRBV12-4 with TRBJ2-1; 7 bases line up with TRBD2. V dropped 1 base and J dropped 5; count of bases not matched to a gene: 5. The CDR3 spans 15 residues. The CDR3 DNA reads as TGTGCCAGCAGTTTAGTTGTTAGCGGGCACAATGAGCAGTTCTTC. This gives the protein CASSLVVSGHNEQFF.

The chain combines TRBV6-5 with TRBJ1-6, with D uncertain. V was cut by 2 bases and J by 0 bases, with 11 bases left in between. Germline CDR1 MNHEY, CDR2 SVGAGI. CDR3 length: 17 residues. CDR3 bases: TGTGCCAGCAGTTACCAAAGTCCCAGCTCCTATAATTCACCCCTCCACTTT. Residues: CASSYQSPSSYNSPLHF.

This chain links TRBV6-1 with TRBJ1-6; TRBD1 agrees at 7 bases. Looked up from germline, CDR1 is MNHNS and CDR2 is SASEGT. The CDR3 consists of 17 residues. V was pared by 6 bases and J by 7 bases, with 15 bases of the junction left unmatched. CDR3 region: CASRGNKRGLNNSPLHF. CDR3 nucleotide sequence: TGTGCCAGCAGGGGGAATAAAAGGGGGCTTAACAATTCACCCCTCCACTTT.

This clonotype came up many times. The chain joins TRBV27 to TRBJ1-4; no firm D call. The germline CDR1 and CDR2 sequences are MNHEY and SMNVEV (reference sequence). The CDR3 runs 15 residues. The ends were cut back, 7 bases at V and 5 bases at J, with 17 bases in the middle. This chain's CDR3 is CASTLNRGPNEKLFF. The DNA for the CDR3 is TGTGCCAGCACCTTAAACCGGGGTCCCAATGAAAAACTGTTTTTT.